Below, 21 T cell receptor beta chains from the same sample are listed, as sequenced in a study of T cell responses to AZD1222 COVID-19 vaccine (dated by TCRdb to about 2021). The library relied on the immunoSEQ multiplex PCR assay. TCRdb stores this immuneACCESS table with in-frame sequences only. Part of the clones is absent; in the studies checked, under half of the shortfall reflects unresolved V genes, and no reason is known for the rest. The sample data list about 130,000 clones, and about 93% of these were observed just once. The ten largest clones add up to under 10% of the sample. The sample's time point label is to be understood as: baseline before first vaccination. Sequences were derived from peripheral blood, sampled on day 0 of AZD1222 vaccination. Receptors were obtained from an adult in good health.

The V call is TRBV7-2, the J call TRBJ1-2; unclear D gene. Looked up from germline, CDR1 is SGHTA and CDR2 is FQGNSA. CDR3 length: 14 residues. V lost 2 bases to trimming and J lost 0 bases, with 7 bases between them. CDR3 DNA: TGTGCCAGCAGCTTAAGTGGTACTAACTATGGCTACACCTTC. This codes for CASSLSGTNYGYTF.

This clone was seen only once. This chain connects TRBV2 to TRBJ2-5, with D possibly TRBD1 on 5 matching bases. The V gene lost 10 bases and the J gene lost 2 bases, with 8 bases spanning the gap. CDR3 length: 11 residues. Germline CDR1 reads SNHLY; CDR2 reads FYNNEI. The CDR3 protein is CAIRQQETQYF. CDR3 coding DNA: TGTGCCATTAGACAGCAAGAGACCCAGTACTTC.

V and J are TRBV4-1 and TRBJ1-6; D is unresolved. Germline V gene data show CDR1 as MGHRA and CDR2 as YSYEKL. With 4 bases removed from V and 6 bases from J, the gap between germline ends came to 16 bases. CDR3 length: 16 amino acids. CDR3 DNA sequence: TGCGCCAGCAGCCTGGTCTGGGATTGGGGTAATTCACCCCTCCACTTT. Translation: CASSLVWDWGNSPLHF.

CDR3 DNA sequence: TGTGCCAGCAGCTTGGCTCGTCGATACGGCTACACCTTC. Its protein is CASSLARRYGYTF. The chain is built from TRBV5-4 and TRBJ1-2; D call uncertain. The V end lost 0 bases, the J end lost 8 bases, and 11 bases lay between the germline ends. This CDR3 has 13 amino acids. Germline V lookup: CDR1 SGHNT, CDR2 YYREEE (reference sequence).

The DNA for the CDR3 is TGCAGCGTTGAGGAGTGGGGGGGAAACACCATATATTTT. This codes for CSVEEWGGNTIYF. The chain employs TRBV29-1 and TRBJ1-3; the D gene is possibly TRBD1 (5 bases). CDR1 and CDR2 from the germline V gene are SQVTM and ANQGSEA. CDR3 length: 13 residues. Trimming took 3 bases from V and 4 from J, leaving 10 bases between them.

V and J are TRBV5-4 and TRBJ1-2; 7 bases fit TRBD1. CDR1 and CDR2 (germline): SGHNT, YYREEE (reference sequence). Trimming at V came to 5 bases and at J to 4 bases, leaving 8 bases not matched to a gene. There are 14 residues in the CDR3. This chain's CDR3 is CASRQQQGSYGYTF. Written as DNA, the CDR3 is TGTGCCAGCAGACAACAACAGGGGTCCTATGGCTACACCTTC.

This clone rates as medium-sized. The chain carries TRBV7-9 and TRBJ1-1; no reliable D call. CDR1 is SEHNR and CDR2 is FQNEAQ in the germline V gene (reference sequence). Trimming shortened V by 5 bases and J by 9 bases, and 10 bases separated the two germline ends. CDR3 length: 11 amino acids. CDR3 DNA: TGTGCCAGCAGCCGCGACGGAAAAGCTTTCTTT. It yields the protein CASSRDGKAFF.

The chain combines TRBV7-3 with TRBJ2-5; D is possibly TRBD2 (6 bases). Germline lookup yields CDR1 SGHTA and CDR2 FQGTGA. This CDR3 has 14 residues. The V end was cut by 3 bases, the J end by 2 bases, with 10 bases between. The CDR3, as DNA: TGTGCCAGCAGCTTGGGGGGTTGGCAAGAGACCCAGTACTTC. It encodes CASSLGGWQETQYF.

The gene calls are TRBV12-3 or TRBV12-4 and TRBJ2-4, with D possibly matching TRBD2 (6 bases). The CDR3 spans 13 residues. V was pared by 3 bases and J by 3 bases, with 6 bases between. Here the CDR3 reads CASSFGGKNIQYF. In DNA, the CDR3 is TGTGCCAGCAGTTTCGGGGGCAAAAACATTCAGTACTTC.

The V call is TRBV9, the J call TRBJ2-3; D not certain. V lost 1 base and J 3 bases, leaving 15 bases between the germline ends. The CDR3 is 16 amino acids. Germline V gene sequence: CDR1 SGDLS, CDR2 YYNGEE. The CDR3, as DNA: TGTGCCAGCAGCGTAATGGAAGGAGCGAGGACAGATACGCAGTATTTT. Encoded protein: CASSVMEGARTDTQYF.

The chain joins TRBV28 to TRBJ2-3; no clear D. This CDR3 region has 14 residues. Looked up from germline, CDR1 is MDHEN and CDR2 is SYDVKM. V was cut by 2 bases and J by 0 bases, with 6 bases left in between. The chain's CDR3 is CASSLVGSTDTQYF. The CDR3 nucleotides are TGTGCCAGCAGTTTAGTCGGGAGCACAGATACGCAGTATTTT.

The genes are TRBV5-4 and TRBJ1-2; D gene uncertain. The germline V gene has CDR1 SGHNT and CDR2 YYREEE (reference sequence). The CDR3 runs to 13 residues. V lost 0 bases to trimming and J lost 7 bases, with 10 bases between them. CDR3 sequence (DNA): TGTGCCAGCAGCTTGGGGCAGGCTAGTGGCTACACCTTC. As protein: CASSLGQASGYTF.

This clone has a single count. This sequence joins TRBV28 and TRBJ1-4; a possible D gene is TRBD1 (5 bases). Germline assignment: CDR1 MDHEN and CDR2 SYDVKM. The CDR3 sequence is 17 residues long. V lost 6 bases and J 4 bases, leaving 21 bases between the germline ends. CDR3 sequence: CASSSNGNLGLNEKLFF. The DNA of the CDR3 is TGTGCCAGCAGCTCGAACGGGAATCTGGGACTTAATGAAAAACTGTTTTTT.

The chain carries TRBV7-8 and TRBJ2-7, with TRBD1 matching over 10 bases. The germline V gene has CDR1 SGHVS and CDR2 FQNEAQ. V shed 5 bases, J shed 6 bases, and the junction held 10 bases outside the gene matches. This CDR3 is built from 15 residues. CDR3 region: CASSRLGTGESEQYF. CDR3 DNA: TGTGCCAGCAGCCGACTAGGGACAGGGGAATCCGAGCAGTACTTC.

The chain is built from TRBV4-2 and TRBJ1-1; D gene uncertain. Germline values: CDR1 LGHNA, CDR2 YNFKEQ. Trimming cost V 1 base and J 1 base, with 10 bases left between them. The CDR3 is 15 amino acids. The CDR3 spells CASSQGANQNTEAFF. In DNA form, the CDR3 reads TGTGCCAGCAGCCAAGGAGCCAATCAGAACACTGAAGCTTTCTTT.

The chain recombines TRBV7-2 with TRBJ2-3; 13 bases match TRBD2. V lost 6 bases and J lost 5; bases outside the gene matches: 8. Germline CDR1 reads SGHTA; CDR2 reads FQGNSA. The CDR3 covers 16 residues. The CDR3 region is CASSPGTSGAGDTQYF. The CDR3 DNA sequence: TGTGCCAGCAGTCCGGGGACTAGCGGGGCGGGAGATACGCAGTATTTT.

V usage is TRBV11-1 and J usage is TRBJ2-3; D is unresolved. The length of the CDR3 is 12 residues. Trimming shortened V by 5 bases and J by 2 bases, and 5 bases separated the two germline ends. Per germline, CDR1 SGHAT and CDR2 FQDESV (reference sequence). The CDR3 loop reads CASSQATDTQYF. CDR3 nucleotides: TGTGCCAGCAGCCAAGCCACAGATACGCAGTATTTT.

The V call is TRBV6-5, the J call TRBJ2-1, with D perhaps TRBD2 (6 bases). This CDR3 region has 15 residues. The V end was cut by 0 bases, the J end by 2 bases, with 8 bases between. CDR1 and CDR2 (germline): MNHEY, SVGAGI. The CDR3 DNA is TGTGCCAGCAGTTACTCTCCGGGAGCCTACAATGAGCAGTTCTTC. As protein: CASSYSPGAYNEQFF.

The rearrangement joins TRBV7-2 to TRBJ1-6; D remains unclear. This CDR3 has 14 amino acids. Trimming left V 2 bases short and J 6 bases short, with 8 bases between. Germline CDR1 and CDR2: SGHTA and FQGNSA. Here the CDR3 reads CASSLTQFNSPLHF. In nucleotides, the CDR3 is TGTGCCAGCAGCTTAACGCAGTTTAATTCACCCCTCCACTTT. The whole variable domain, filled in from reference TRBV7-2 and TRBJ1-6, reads GAGVSQSPSNKVTEKGKDVELRCDPISGHTALYWYRQSLGQGLEFLIYFQGNSAPDKSGLPSDRFSAERTGGSVSTLTIQRTQQEDSAVYLCASSLTQFNSPLHFGNGTRLTVT.

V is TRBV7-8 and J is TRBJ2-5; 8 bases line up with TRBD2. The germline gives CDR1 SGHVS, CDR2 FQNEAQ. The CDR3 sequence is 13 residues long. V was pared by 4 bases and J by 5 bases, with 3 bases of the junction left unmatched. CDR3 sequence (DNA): TGTGCCAGCAGCTCCGGGACTAGGGAGACCCAGTACTTC. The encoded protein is CASSSGTRETQYF.

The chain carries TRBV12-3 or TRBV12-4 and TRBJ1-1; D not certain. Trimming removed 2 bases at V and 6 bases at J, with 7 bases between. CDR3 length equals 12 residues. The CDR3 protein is CASSLSGAEAFF. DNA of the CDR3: TGTGCCAGCAGTTTAAGTGGCGCTGAAGCTTTCTTT.